These T cell receptor beta chains were read from a single sample in a study of blood T cell repertoires in COVID-19. Sequencing was performed with immunoSEQ multiplex PCR; in TCRdb, only in-frame clones are kept and a portion is missing. The profile shows some 110,000 clones, roughly four fifths of them singletons. Input material: peripheral blood. The origin of the receptors is a man between 60 and 75 years old with acute or convalescent COVID-19. CDR3s include the opening cysteine and the closing phenylalanine or tryptophan. The D gene is left open where the match is weak. Where a row states a size, it is once, few, many or the class of an expanded clone; other rows omit it.

V gene: TRBV4-1; CDR3 length: 17; J gene: TRBJ1-5; clone size: .; D gene: .; CDR3 DNA: TGCGCCAGCAGCCAAGTCCCCCGAGGGGAGGGCAATCAGCCCCAGCATTTT; CDR3 protein: CASSQVPRGEGNQPQHF
V gene: TRBV29-1; CDR3 length: 11; J gene: TRBJ1-3; clone size: .; D gene: .; CDR3 DNA: TGCAGCGTTTATTCTGGAAACACCATATATTTT; CDR3 protein: CSVYSGNTIYF
V gene: TRBV5-1; CDR3 length: 15; J gene: TRBJ1-3; clone size: .; D gene: .; CDR3 DNA: TGCGCCAGCAGAAGGGAGTCGGCCTCTGGAAACACCATATATTTT; CDR3 protein: CASRRESASGNTIYF
V gene: TRBV5-1; CDR3 length: 16; J gene: TRBJ1-3; clone size: .; D gene: TRBD1; CDR3 DNA: TGCGCCAGCAGCTTGCCAGGGGGAAACTCTGGAAACACCATATATTTT; CDR3 protein: CASSLPGGNSGNTIYF
V gene: TRBV27; CDR3 length: 14; J gene: TRBJ2-7; clone size: .; D gene: .; CDR3 DNA: TGTGCCAGCAGTCCCCTAGACAGCTCCTACGAGCAGTACTTC; CDR3 protein: CASSPLDSSYEQYF
V gene: TRBV9; CDR3 length: 17; J gene: TRBJ2-3; clone size: .; D gene: TRBD1; CDR3 DNA: TGTGCCAGCAGCCTCCAACAGGGACAGGACCTCGTCGATACGCAGTATTTT; CDR3 protein: CASSLQQGQDLVDTQYF
V gene: TRBV7-9; CDR3 length: 13; J gene: TRBJ2-7; clone size: few; D gene: TRBD1; CDR3 DNA: TGTGCCAGCAGCCGGGACAGTACCTACGAGCAGTACTTC; CDR3 protein: CASSRDSTYEQYF
V gene: TRBV20-1; CDR3 length: 11; J gene: TRBJ1-1; clone size: .; D gene: TRBD1; CDR3 DNA: TGCAGTGCCCTGGGACAGTTGGGAGCTTTCTTT; CDR3 protein: CSALGQLGAFF
V gene: TRBV7-9; CDR3 length: 15; J gene: TRBJ1-6; clone size: .; D gene: .; CDR3 DNA: TGTGCCAGCAGCTTATCGGGGGGCGATATTTCACCCCTCCACTTT; CDR3 protein: CASSLSGGDISPLHF
V gene: TRBV27; CDR3 length: 16; J gene: TRBJ2-3; clone size: .; D gene: TRBD2; CDR3 DNA: TGTGCCAGCAGTCCCGGACTAGCGGGGGGCACAGATACGCAGTATTTT; CDR3 protein: CASSPGLAGGTDTQYF
V gene: TRBV6-5; CDR3 length: 14; J gene: TRBJ1-2; clone size: .; D gene: .; CDR3 DNA: TGTGCCAGCAGTTACTCGACAGATTACTATGGCTACACCTTC; CDR3 protein: CASSYSTDYYGYTF
V gene: TRBV4-1; CDR3 length: 16; J gene: TRBJ2-2; clone size: .; D gene: TRBD1; CDR3 DNA: TGCGCCAGCAGCCGTGGACAGGATCCGAACACCGGGGAGCTGTTTTTT; CDR3 protein: CASSRGQDPNTGELFF
V gene: TRBV11-2; CDR3 length: 12; J gene: TRBJ1-1; clone size: .; D gene: .; CDR3 DNA: TGTGCCAGCAGCTTAACGCAGGGGTTAGCTTTCTTT; CDR3 protein: CASSLTQGLAFF
V gene: TRBV6-5; CDR3 length: 14; J gene: TRBJ1-6; clone size: .; D gene: .; CDR3 DNA: TGTGCCAGCAGTTACTTTCGGGATAATTCACCCCTCCACTTT; CDR3 protein: CASSYFRDNSPLHF
V gene: TRBV29-1; CDR3 length: 15; J gene: TRBJ1-5; clone size: few; D gene: .; CDR3 DNA: TGCAGCGTACCTGGCGGCCCCGGGGGCAATCAGCCCCAGCATTTT; CDR3 protein: CSVPGGPGGNQPQHF
V gene: TRBV30; CDR3 length: 13; J gene: TRBJ1-1; clone size: .; D gene: TRBD1; CDR3 DNA: TGTGCCTGGAGTGACAGGGGTTGGGGTGAAGCTTTCTTT; CDR3 protein: CAWSDRGWGEAFF
V gene: TRBV14; CDR3 length: 14; J gene: TRBJ2-5; clone size: few; D gene: TRBD1; CDR3 DNA: TGTGCCAGCAGCTCAACTCAGGGGGAAGAGACCCAGTACTTC; CDR3 protein: CASSSTQGEETQYF
V gene: TRBV20-1; CDR3 length: 14; J gene: TRBJ2-7; clone size: .; D gene: .; CDR3 DNA: TGCAGTGCTAGTGGGCTAGCGACATCCTACGAGCAGTACTTC; CDR3 protein: CSASGLATSYEQYF
V gene: TRBV6-4; CDR3 length: 17; J gene: TRBJ1-1; clone size: few; D gene: TRBD1; CDR3 DNA: TGTGCCAGCAGGACAGGGCTCTGGGAATACATGAACACTGAAGCTTTCTTT; CDR3 protein: CASRTGLWEYMNTEAFF
V gene: TRBV5-6; CDR3 length: 12; J gene: TRBJ1-4; clone size: .; D gene: .; CDR3 DNA: TGTGCCAGCAGCTTCGGGGTTGAAAAACTGTTTTTT; CDR3 protein: CASSFGVEKLFF
V gene: TRBV19; CDR3 length: 16; J gene: TRBJ1-5; clone size: .; D gene: TRBD1; CDR3 DNA: TGTGCCAGTAGTAAGATGGACAGGGGGAGCAATCAGCCCCAGCATTTT; CDR3 protein: CASSKMDRGSNQPQHF
V gene: TRBV11-3; CDR3 length: 15; J gene: TRBJ1-1; clone size: .; D gene: TRBD1; CDR3 DNA: TGTGCCAGCAACGGACAGGGGGTCCGGAACACTGAAGCTTTCTTT; CDR3 protein: CASNGQGVRNTEAFF
V gene: TRBV9; CDR3 length: 16; J gene: TRBJ2-5; clone size: .; D gene: TRBD2; CDR3 DNA: TGTGCCAGCAGCGTAACCGGACTAGCGGGGGCGGAGACCCAGTACTTC; CDR3 protein: CASSVTGLAGAETQYF
V gene: TRBV27; CDR3 length: 16; J gene: TRBJ1-1; clone size: .; D gene: TRBD1; CDR3 DNA: TGTGCCAGCAGTTTCGAGGGGGCGCCCATGAACACTGAAGCTTTCTTT; CDR3 protein: CASSFEGAPMNTEAFF
V gene: TRBV12-3/TRBV12-4; CDR3 length: 13; J gene: TRBJ2-7; clone size: .; D gene: TRBD2; CDR3 DNA: TGTGCCAGCAGTACGGGGGGGCGCAACGAGCAGTACTTC; CDR3 protein: CASSTGGRNEQYF
V gene: TRBV5-1; CDR3 length: 13; J gene: TRBJ1-4; clone size: many; D gene: .; CDR3 DNA: TGCGCCAGCCGCCGGGACATTAATGAAAAACTGTTTTTT; CDR3 protein: CASRRDINEKLFF
V gene: TRBV15; CDR3 length: 15; J gene: TRBJ1-1; clone size: few; D gene: .; CDR3 DNA: TGTGCCACCAGCAGAGATGGGGGGGGGAACACTGAAGCTTTCTTT; CDR3 protein: CATSRDGGGNTEAFF
V gene: TRBV18; CDR3 length: 15; J gene: TRBJ1-3; clone size: .; D gene: .; CDR3 DNA: TGTGCCAGCTCGTCGGACAGCTTCTCTGGAAACACCATATATTTT; CDR3 protein: CASSSDSFSGNTIYF
V gene: TRBV7-9; CDR3 length: 13; J gene: TRBJ1-2; clone size: .; D gene: .; CDR3 DNA: TGTGCCAGCAACCCCGCTAGGGGGGGTGGCTACACCTTC; CDR3 protein: CASNPARGGGYTF
V gene: TRBV5-1; CDR3 length: 12; J gene: TRBJ1-1; clone size: .; D gene: .; CDR3 DNA: TGCGCCAGCAGCACCGGACAGACGAGGGCTTTCTTT; CDR3 protein: CASSTGQTRAFF
V gene: TRBV6-5; CDR3 length: 13; J gene: TRBJ2-5; clone size: .; D gene: .; CDR3 DNA: TGTGCCAGCAATATAGCCGCGGGAGAGACCCAGTACTTC; CDR3 protein: CASNIAAGETQYF
V gene: TRBV28; CDR3 length: 14; J gene: TRBJ2-7; clone size: .; D gene: .; CDR3 DNA: TGTGCCAGCAGTTCCAGGGACACTTTCCACGAGCAGTACTTC; CDR3 protein: CASSSRDTFHEQYF
V gene: TRBV5-1; CDR3 length: 14; J gene: TRBJ1-1; clone size: once; D gene: TRBD1; CDR3 DNA: TGCGCCAGCAGCTTACAGGGGGGTGGGACTGAAGCTTTCTTT; CDR3 protein: CASSLQGGGTEAFF
V gene: TRBV6-5; CDR3 length: 14; J gene: TRBJ1-2; clone size: .; D gene: TRBD1; CDR3 DNA: TGTGCCAGCAGTATCCGGGACAGGGGTTATGGCTACACCTTC; CDR3 protein: CASSIRDRGYGYTF
V gene: TRBV19; CDR3 length: 16; J gene: TRBJ1-5; clone size: .; D gene: TRBD1; CDR3 DNA: TGTGCCAGTAGTATGCAGGGGACAGGGGGAAGGCAGCCCCAGCATTTT; CDR3 protein: CASSMQGTGGRQPQHF
V gene: TRBV30; CDR3 length: 13; J gene: TRBJ2-2; clone size: once; D gene: .; CDR3 DNA: TGTGCCCTAGGGGGATGGAACACCGGGGAGCTGTTTTTT; CDR3 protein: CALGGWNTGELFF
V gene: TRBV10-1; CDR3 length: 13; J gene: TRBJ2-1; clone size: .; D gene: TRBD2; CDR3 DNA: TGCGCCAGCACGGCTAGCGGGATTAATGAGCAGTTCTTC; CDR3 protein: CASTASGINEQFF
V gene: TRBV18; CDR3 length: 16; J gene: TRBJ2-1; clone size: .; D gene: TRBD2; CDR3 DNA: TGTGCCAGCTCACCACCGAGCGGGGGGGTTGGCAATGAGCAGTTCTTC; CDR3 protein: CASSPPSGGVGNEQFF
V gene: TRBV7-9; CDR3 length: 15; J gene: TRBJ2-5; clone size: .; D gene: TRBD2; CDR3 DNA: TGTGCCAGCAGTCGCGGACTAGCCTTCCAAGAGACCCAGTACTTC; CDR3 protein: CASSRGLAFQETQYF
V gene: TRBV7-3; CDR3 length: 13; J gene: TRBJ1-1; clone size: once; D gene: TRBD1; CDR3 DNA: TGTGCCAGCAGCTTAAAAGGGGGCCGGGAAGCTTTCTTT; CDR3 protein: CASSLKGGREAFF
V gene: TRBV19; CDR3 length: 16; J gene: TRBJ1-1; clone size: few; D gene: TRBD1; CDR3 DNA: TGTGCCAGTACCCGGGACAGGGGAGAACGGAACACTGAAGCTTTCTTT; CDR3 protein: CASTRDRGERNTEAFF
V gene: TRBV27; CDR3 length: 15; J gene: TRBJ1-6; clone size: .; D gene: .; CDR3 DNA: TGTGCCAGCAGTCGAGAACAGGGCGTGTATTCACCCCTCCACTTT; CDR3 protein: CASSREQGVYSPLHF
V gene: TRBV7-9; CDR3 length: 14; J gene: TRBJ1-4; clone size: .; D gene: .; CDR3 DNA: TGTGCCAGCAGCTTAGACCGGGGGACGGAAAAACTGTTTTTT; CDR3 protein: CASSLDRGTEKLFF
V gene: TRBV3-1/TRBV3-2; CDR3 length: 17; J gene: TRBJ2-1; clone size: .; D gene: TRBD2; CDR3 DNA: TGTGCCAGCAGCCAAAGACTAGCGGGAGGGTCCCACAATGAGCAGTTCTTC; CDR3 protein: CASSQRLAGGSHNEQFF
V gene: TRBV10-3; CDR3 length: 13; J gene: TRBJ2-1; clone size: once; D gene: TRBD1; CDR3 DNA: TGTGCCATCAGTAAGACAGGGGTGGATGAGCAGTTCTTC; CDR3 protein: CAISKTGVDEQFF
V gene: TRBV11-3; CDR3 length: 15; J gene: TRBJ2-2; clone size: .; D gene: TRBD2; CDR3 DNA: TGTGCCAGCAGCTCGACGGGAGGGAACACCGGGGAGCTGTTTTTT; CDR3 protein: CASSSTGGNTGELFF
V gene: TRBV10-1; CDR3 length: 15; J gene: TRBJ1-6; clone size: .; D gene: .; CDR3 DNA: TGCGCCAGCGCTCGCGTCCATACCGGTAATTCACCCCTCCACTTT; CDR3 protein: CASARVHTGNSPLHF
V gene: TRBV30; CDR3 length: 12; J gene: TRBJ2-5; clone size: few; D gene: .; CDR3 DNA: TGTGCCTGCGCTCTAAACCAAGAGACCCAGTACTTC; CDR3 protein: CACALNQETQYF
V gene: TRBV2; CDR3 length: 11; J gene: TRBJ2-7; clone size: once; D gene: TRBD1; CDR3 DNA: TGTGCCAGCAGAGACGGACAGGTTGAATCCTTC; CDR3 protein: CASRDGQVESF
V gene: TRBV4-2; CDR3 length: 19; J gene: TRBJ1-2; clone size: few; D gene: TRBD1; CDR3 DNA: TGTGCCAGCAGCCCGCGCAATCTCGTGGATCAGGACAGGGGGTATGGCTACACCTTC; CDR3 protein: CASSPRNLVDQDRGYGYTF
V gene: TRBV6-5; CDR3 length: 16; J gene: TRBJ2-3; clone size: once; D gene: TRBD2; CDR3 DNA: TGTGCCAGCAGTTACAGCGGGGGCCTCCCCACAGATACGCAGTATTTT; CDR3 protein: CASSYSGGLPTDTQYF
V gene: TRBV7-3; CDR3 length: 15; J gene: TRBJ2-3; clone size: .; D gene: TRBD2; CDR3 DNA: TGTGCCAGCAGCCCCGGGACTAGTCACACAGATACGCAGTATTTT; CDR3 protein: CASSPGTSHTDTQYF
V gene: TRBV30; CDR3 length: 13; J gene: TRBJ2-2; clone size: .; D gene: .; CDR3 DNA: TGTGCCTGGAGTGAACAGGGAACCGGGGAGCTGTTTTTT; CDR3 protein: CAWSEQGTGELFF
V gene: TRBV19; CDR3 length: 13; J gene: TRBJ1-1; clone size: .; D gene: .; CDR3 DNA: TGTGCCAGTACACGACAGCTGAACACTGAAGCTTTCTTT; CDR3 protein: CASTRQLNTEAFF
V gene: TRBV11-1; CDR3 length: 14; J gene: TRBJ1-4; clone size: .; D gene: .; CDR3 DNA: TGTGCCAGCAGCTTACGGAACAGTCGCGAAAAACTGTTTTTT; CDR3 protein: CASSLRNSREKLFF